The present T cell receptor beta chain was sequenced within a study of early T cells in non-severe SARS-CoV-2 infection. Trimming stripped 6 bases from V and 5 bases from J, with 22 bases between. This CDR3 is 15 amino acids long. The germline gives CDR1 SQVTM, CDR2 ANQGSEA. TCRdb itself ran the 5' RACE reads through MiXCR, one entry per CDR3 protein. The sample carries about 53,000 distinct CDR3 sequences, 9.5% to 15% recorded once. V is TRBV29-1 and J is TRBJ1-2, with D tentatively TRBD1 (5 bases). Specimen: whole blood, collected at baseline. This clonotype originated in an adult who was a healthcare worker with PCR-confirmed SARS-CoV-2 infection or an uninfected control (not recorded which). The CDR3 DNA reads TGCAGCGTGCAAACCGCCGGGATTGGGGGTTATGGCTACACCTTC. This codes for CSVQTAGIGGYGYTF.